The rows below give T cell receptor beta chains drawn from one sample of a study of cytomegalovirus exposure and HLA in healthy donors. This table comes from immunoSEQ multiplex PCR, and its TCRdb copy is limited to in-frame clones, with some not included. The sample lists more than 150,000 clones, about 81% occurring once. Sequencing was done on a sample of PBMCs. These receptor sequences come from a woman aged 18-29 years in good health and CMV-seronegative. Each CDR3 is given with its conserved first and last residue. D genes are given only for firm matches. Clone size, where shown, is once, few, many, or a class for clones that have expanded.

size: .; D: .; V: TRBV5-6; J: TRBJ2-2; DNA: TGTGCCAGCAGCTTCGGGGTGGTCGGGGAGCTGTTTTTT; CDR3: CASSFGVVGELFF
size: .; D: .; V: TRBV28; J: TRBJ2-3; DNA: TGTGCCAGCAGGGGACAAGACTTCACAGATACGCAGTATTTT; CDR3: CASRGQDFTDTQYF
size: few; D: .; V: TRBV6-5; J: TRBJ1-1; DNA: TGTGCCAGCAGCTTACGGGGGGACACTGAAGCTTTCTTT; CDR3: CASSLRGDTEAFF
size: .; D: .; V: TRBV28; J: TRBJ1-1; DNA: TGTGCCAGCAGTTTCGGGCGGGGCACTGAAGCTTTCTTT; CDR3: CASSFGRGTEAFF
size: .; D: .; V: TRBV7-9; J: TRBJ1-2; DNA: TGTGCCAGCAGCCGGGCAGGGTCCGTTTCTAACTATGGCTACACCTTC; CDR3: CASSRAGSVSNYGYTF
size: .; D: .; V: TRBV6-6; J: TRBJ2-1; DNA: TGTGCCAGCAGTTATTCGGTAGCGGAGACTAACAATGAGCAGTTCTTC; CDR3: CASSYSVAETNNEQFF
size: once; D: .; V: TRBV5-1; J: TRBJ2-5; DNA: TGCGCCAGCACCTTAGCGTCCCAAGAGACCCAGTACTTC; CDR3: CASTLASQETQYF
size: .; D: .; V: TRBV6-5; J: TRBJ2-3; DNA: TGTGCCAGCAGTCCTTGGATCGGGGAGGCAGATACGCAGTATTTT; CDR3: CASSPWIGEADTQYF
size: .; D: .; V: TRBV5-1; J: TRBJ2-2; DNA: TGCGCCAGCAGCTTGTGGGGGCCTAGGGACGACGGGGAGCTGTTTTTT; CDR3: CASSLWGPRDDGELFF
size: .; D: .; V: TRBV29-1; J: TRBJ2-3; DNA: TGCAGCGTTGAAGGGGACTCTTGGCCAGATACGCAGTATTTT; CDR3: CSVEGDSWPDTQYF
size: few; D: TRBD2; V: TRBV18; J: TRBJ2-4; DNA: TGTGCCAGCTCACCACCCGGGACTAGGATCCCCCACATTCAGTACTTC; CDR3: CASSPPGTRIPHIQYF
size: .; D: TRBD2; V: TRBV2; J: TRBJ2-3; DNA: TGTGCCAGCAGATCTAATAGCGGGGGGGTCACAGATACGCAGTATTTT; CDR3: CASRSNSGGVTDTQYF
size: .; D: .; V: TRBV7-2; J: TRBJ1-1; DNA: TGTGCCAGCAGCTTAACAATGAACACTGAAGCTTTCTTT; CDR3: CASSLTMNTEAFF
size: .; D: .; V: TRBV5-1; J: TRBJ2-1; DNA: TGCGCCAGCGGTCCACCAGTCGCCAATGAGCAGTTCTTC; CDR3: CASGPPVANEQFF
size: .; D: TRBD2; V: TRBV7-3; J: TRBJ2-7; DNA: TGTGCCAGCAGCTTAATCGGGGGAGGGCAGGACGAGCAGTACTTC; CDR3: CASSLIGGGQDEQYF
size: .; D: .; V: TRBV2; J: TRBJ1-2; DNA: TGTGCCAGCTACGCGGGGGTAGGTCCCCTGGACTATGGCTACACCTTC; CDR3: CASYAGVGPLDYGYTF
size: .; D: TRBD2; V: TRBV27; J: TRBJ2-7; DNA: TGTGCCAGCAGTTCCGGGACTAGCGGCCGTTACGAGCAGTACTTC; CDR3: CASSSGTSGRYEQYF
size: .; D: TRBD1; V: TRBV19; J: TRBJ1-5; DNA: TGTGCCAGTAGTAATCAACAGGGGACTCAGCCCCAGCATTTT; CDR3: CASSNQQGTQPQHF
size: .; D: .; V: TRBV6-1; J: TRBJ1-2; DNA: TGTGCCAGCAGGGCAGGCCTTAGCTACACCTTC; CDR3: CASRAGLSYTF
size: .; D: .; V: TRBV7-2; J: TRBJ2-7; DNA: TGTGCCAGCAGCTTAGACGCTAGCGTCAGCTCCTACGAGCAGTACTTC; CDR3: CASSLDASVSSYEQYF
size: .; D: TRBD2; V: TRBV2; J: TRBJ2-3; DNA: TGTGCCAGCAGTGAAGCGTTAGCGGGTCCCTATACGCAGTATTTT; CDR3: CASSEALAGPYTQYF
size: few; D: TRBD1; V: TRBV14; J: TRBJ2-1; DNA: TGTGCCAGCAGCCAAGATTGGATGAGCGGCTTTGGACAGGGCTACAATGAGCAGTTCTTC; CDR3: CASSQDWMSGFGQGYNEQFF
size: .; D: .; V: TRBV7-9; J: TRBJ2-1; DNA: TGTGCCAGCACCGTAACCCCCGCAGCAGGGGCTGTGGTATATGAGCAGTTCTTC; CDR3: CASTVTPAAGAVVYEQFF
size: once; D: TRBD1; V: TRBV7-9; J: TRBJ2-7; DNA: TGTGCCAGCAGCAATACAGGGGTTTACGAGCAGTACTTC; CDR3: CASSNTGVYEQYF